Here is one T cell receptor beta chain with its context. This sample stems from a study of blood T cell repertoires in COVID-19. Looking at the study overall: Acute and convalescent COVID-19 samples came from the United States, Italy and Spain. Sample material is recorded as cDNA or gDNA derived from T cells, B-cell-depleted T cells, or PBMCs.

Source study methods: Nucleated cell counts were estimated from reference gene primer amplification. Some clones are missing from TCRdb's copy, which holds only in-frame ones; the method was immunoSEQ multiplex PCR. V and J calls and clone size are copied from that table; D and trimming were computed from the DNA. The repertoire holds some 57,000 clones, with roughly 92% as singletons. The V end was cut by 10 bases, the J end by 6 bases, with 18 bases between. Looked up from germline, CDR1 is MNHEY and CDR2 is SVGAGI. The CDR3 loop spans 13 amino acids. The source material was peripheral blood. The J gene is TRBJ1-1, the V gene TRBV6-5; D remains ambiguous. This clonotype originated in a human donor in a cohort sampled during active COVID-19. The CDR3 nucleotides are TGTGCCACTCGGGGTCAGCCGAAGGCTGAAGCTTTCTTT. Translation gives CATRGQPKAEAFF.